Given below is one T cell receptor (beta chain) in context. The antigen it binds to is not known. Within one base of it there is no much larger clone, and no base qualities were kept. Other DNA sequences in the sample encode the same CDR3. Whole blood was collected in K2EDTA tubes by collaborating institutions according to the institutions' own protocols. Collaborator samples were shipped for TCRbeta analysis as frozen whole blood, isolated PBMCs, or DNA extracted from either sample type. TCRbeta CDR3 regions were amplified from genomic DNA using the immunoSEQ Assay, a bias-controlled multiplex PCR. The paper's processing steps were these. The number of nucleated cells in each sample was estimated by amplification of reference gene primers within the assay. To quantify the absolute abundance of each unique TCRbeta CDR3 rearrangement, sequence reads were collapsed and filtered. Productive Simpson clonality was computed per sample as the square root of Simpson's diversity index over productive rearrangements. The table was pulled from immuneACCESS by TCRdb, which kept in-frame rearrangements only. Such tables lose some clones; where checked, under half of the loss comes from unresolved V genes, and the rest has no known cause. D and trimming come from the DNA, and the V and J calls and clone size come from that table. The sample table shows more than 300,000 clones, and about 83% are seen once. About 1.6% of the sample rests with the top ten.

The data are from a study of blood T cell repertoires in COVID-19 (dated by TCRdb to 2018 to 2021). Looking at the study overall: The collaborator samples originated in the United States, Italy and Spain and spanned the acute and convalescent phases of COVID-19. The prospective study material was composed of cDNA or gDNA derived from T cells, B-cell-depleted T cells, or PBMCs. Subjects who had been exposed to COVID-19, were actively infected with it, or had recovered from it provided the deeply sampled blood TCRbeta repertoires that made up the dataset. The repertoires were released in a freely available public database meant as a resource for research on the immune response to SARS-CoV-2. The samples were drawn from the first 160 participants of the ongoing ImmuneRACE study and from 1,254 subjects provided by 6 global collaborators. A de-identified subject ID, COVID-19 status, age in years and sex were almost always included in the sample metadata. Where available, HLA class I and class II types were taken from metadata supplied by the sample provider and were not determined by assay-based typing. Results and caveats for the whole study, not just this receptor: Clinical and demographic metadata were provided uncurated, with the amount varying by source and participant.

Including cysteine and phenylalanine, the CDR3 has 12 amino acids. The sequence is cut down to CDR3 DNA, 36 bases in frame from base 1. The V and J ends are trimmed by 6 bases and 4 bases, leaving 9 bases between them. CDR1 and CDR2 are read off the germline V gene as SGHAT and FQNNGV. The chain employs TRBV11-2 and TRBJ1-2; no confident D gene assignment can be made. The TCR was taken from a woman aged 45 to 65 with acute or convalescent COVID-19. The sequencing sample was made of peripheral blood. This receptor has the CDR3 CASSYRGYGYTF. The bases are TGTGCCAGCAGTTACCGGGGCTATGGCTACACCTTC.